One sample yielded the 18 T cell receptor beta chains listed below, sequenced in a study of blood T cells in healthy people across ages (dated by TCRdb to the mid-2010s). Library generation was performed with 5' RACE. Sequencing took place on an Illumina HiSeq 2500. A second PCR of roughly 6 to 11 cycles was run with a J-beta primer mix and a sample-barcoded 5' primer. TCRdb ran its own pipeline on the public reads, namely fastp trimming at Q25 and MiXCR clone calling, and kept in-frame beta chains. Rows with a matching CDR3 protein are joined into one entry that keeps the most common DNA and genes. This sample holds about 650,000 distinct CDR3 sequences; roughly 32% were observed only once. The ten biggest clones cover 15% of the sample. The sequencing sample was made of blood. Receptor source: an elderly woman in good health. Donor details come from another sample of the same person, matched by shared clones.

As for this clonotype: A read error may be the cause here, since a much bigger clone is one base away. The CDR3, as DNA: TGCAGTGCTAGAACGACAGGATCTAACTATAGCTACACCTTC. This codes for CSARTTGSNYSYTF. The V call is TRBV20-1, the J call TRBJ1-2; a weak D match, TRBD1 (6 bases). The CDR3 sequence is 14 residues long. The germline V gene has CDR1 DFQATT and CDR2 SNEGSKA (reference sequence).

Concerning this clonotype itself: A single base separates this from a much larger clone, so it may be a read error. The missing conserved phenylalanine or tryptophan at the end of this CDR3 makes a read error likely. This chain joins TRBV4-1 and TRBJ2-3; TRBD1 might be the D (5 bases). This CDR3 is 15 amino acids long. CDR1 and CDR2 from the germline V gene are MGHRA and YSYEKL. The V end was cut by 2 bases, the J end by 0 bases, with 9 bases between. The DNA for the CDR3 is TGCGCCAGCAGCCAACAGGGATTTAGCACAGATACGCAGTATTTG. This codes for CASSQQGFSTDTQYL.

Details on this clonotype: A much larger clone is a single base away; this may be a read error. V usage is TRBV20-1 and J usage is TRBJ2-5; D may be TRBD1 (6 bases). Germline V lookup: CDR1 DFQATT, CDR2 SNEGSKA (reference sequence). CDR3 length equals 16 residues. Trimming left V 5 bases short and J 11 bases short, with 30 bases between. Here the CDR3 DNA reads TGCAGTGCTGAATCCAGGGGCCCCGGAGTTCGTAATGAGCAGTACTTC. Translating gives CSAESRGPGVRNEQYF.

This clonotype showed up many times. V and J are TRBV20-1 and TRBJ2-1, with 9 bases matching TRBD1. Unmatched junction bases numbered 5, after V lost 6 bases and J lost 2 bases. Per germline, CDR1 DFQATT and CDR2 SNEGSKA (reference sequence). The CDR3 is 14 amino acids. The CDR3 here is CSAKGDRAYNEQFF. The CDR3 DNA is TGCAGTGCCAAGGGGGACAGGGCCTACAATGAGCAGTTCTTC.

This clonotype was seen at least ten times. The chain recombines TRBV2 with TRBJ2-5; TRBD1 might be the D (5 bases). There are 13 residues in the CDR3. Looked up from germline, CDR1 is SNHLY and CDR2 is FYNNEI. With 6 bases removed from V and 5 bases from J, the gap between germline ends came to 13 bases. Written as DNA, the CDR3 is TGTGCCAGCAGACCCAGGGTGGGCGAGACCCAGTACTTC. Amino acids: CASRPRVGETQYF.

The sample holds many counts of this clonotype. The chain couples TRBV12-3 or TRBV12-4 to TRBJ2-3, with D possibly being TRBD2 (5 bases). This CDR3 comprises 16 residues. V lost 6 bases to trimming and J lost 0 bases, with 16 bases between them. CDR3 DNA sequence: TGTGCCAGCAGCTCTCGGGATGCGGCTAGCACAGATACGCAGTATTTT. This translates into CASSSRDAASTDTQYF.

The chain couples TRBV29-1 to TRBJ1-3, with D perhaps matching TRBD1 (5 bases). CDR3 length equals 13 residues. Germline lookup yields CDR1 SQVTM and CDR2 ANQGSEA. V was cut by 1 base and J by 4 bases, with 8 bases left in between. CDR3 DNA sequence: TGCAGCGTTGAAGTAGGGGCCGGAAACACCATATATTTT. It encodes CSVEVGAGNTIYF.

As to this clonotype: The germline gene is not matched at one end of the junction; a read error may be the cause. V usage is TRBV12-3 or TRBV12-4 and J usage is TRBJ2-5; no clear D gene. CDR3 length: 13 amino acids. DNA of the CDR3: TGTGCCTGCAGTTTTGGGCCCCAGGAGACCCAGTACTTC. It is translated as CACSFGPQETQYF.

The CDR3 region is CAISVFAAGGLTDTQYF. CDR3 coding DNA: TGTGCCATCAGTGTTTTCGCAGCGGGAGGTCTAACAGATACGCAGTATTTT. The chain has TRBV10-3 and TRBJ2-3, with 9 bases aligning to TRBD2. V was pared by 4 bases and J by 3 bases, with 11 bases of the junction left unmatched. Germline V lookup: CDR1 ENHRY, CDR2 SYGVKD. This CDR3 spans 17 amino acids.

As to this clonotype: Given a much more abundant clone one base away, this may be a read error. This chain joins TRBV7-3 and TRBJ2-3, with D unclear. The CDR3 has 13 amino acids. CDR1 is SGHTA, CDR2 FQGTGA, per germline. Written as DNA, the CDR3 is TGTACCAGCAGCCCATCAGTCTACGATACGCAGTATTTT. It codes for CTSSPSVYDTQYF.

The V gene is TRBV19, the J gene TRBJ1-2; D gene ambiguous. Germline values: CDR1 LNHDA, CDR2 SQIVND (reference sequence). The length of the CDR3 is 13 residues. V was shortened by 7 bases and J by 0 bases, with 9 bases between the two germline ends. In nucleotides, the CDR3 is TGTGCCAGTACCCCACCGACTAACTATGGCTACACCTTC. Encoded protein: CASTPPTNYGYTF.

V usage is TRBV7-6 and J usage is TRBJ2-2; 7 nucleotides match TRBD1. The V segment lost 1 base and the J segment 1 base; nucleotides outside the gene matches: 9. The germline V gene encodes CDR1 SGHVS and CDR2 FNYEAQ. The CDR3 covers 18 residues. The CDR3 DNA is TGTGCCAGCAGCTTAGAGACCGGGACAGACAAGAACACCGGGGAGCTGTTTTTT. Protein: CASSLETGTDKNTGELFF.

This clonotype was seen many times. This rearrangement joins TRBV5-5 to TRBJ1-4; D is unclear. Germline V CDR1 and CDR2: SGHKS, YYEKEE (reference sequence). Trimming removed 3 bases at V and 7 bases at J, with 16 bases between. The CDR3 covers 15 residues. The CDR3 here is CASSSSGVVIEKLFF. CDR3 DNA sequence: TGTGCCAGCAGCTCCTCCGGGGTTGTCATTGAAAAACTGTTTTTT.

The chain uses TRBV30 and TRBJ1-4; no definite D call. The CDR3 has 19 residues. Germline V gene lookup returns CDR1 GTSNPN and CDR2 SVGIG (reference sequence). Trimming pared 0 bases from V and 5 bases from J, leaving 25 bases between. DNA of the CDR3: TGTGCCTGGAGTGTAAATAAAGGACTCCGGTACCTTTCCAATGAAAAACTGTTTTTT. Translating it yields CAWSVNKGLRYLSNEKLFF.

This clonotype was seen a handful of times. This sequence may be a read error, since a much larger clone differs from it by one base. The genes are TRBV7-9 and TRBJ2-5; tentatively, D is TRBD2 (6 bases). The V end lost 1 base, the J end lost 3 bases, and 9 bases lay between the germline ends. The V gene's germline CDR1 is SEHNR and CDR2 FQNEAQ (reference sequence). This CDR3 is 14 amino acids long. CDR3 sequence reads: CASSLEGGEETQYF. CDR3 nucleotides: TGTGCCAGCAGCTTAGAGGGCGGGGAAGAGACCCAGTACTTC.

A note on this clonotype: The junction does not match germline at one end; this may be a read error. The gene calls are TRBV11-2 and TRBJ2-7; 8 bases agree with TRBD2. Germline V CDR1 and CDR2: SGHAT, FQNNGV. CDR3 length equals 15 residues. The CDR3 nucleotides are TGTGCCAGCAGCTCGGGATTAGCGGGGACCTACGAGCGGTACTTC. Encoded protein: CASSSGLAGTYERYF.

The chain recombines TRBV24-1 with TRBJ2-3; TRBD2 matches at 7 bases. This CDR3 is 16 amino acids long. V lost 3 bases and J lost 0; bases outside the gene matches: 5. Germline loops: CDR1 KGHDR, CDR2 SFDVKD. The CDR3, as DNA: TGTGCCACCAGTGATACGAGCGGGGCTAGCACAGATACGCAGTATTTT. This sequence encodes CATSDTSGASTDTQYF.

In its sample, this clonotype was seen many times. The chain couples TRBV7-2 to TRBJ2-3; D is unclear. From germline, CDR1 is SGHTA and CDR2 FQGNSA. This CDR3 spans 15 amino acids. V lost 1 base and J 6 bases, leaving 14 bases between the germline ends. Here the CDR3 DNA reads TGTGCCAGCAGCTTAGTTGGCCCATCGTCGGATACGCAGTATTTT. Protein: CASSLVGPSSDTQYF.